This TCR beta chain comes out of a study of cytomegalovirus exposure and HLA in healthy donors. Findings and limits, study-wide: According to the study, about 180 TCR beta chains were cytomegalovirus-associated. The classifier reportedly diagnosed cytomegalovirus status with high sensitivity and specificity.

Here immunoSEQ multiplex PCR was the method, and the copy in TCRdb shows in-frame clones only, minus some. The sample has hundreds of thousands of clones, around 87% seen once. Germline lookup yields CDR1 PRHDT and CDR2 FYEKMQ (reference sequence). Trimming at V came to 2 bases and at J to 7 bases, leaving 10 bases not matched to a gene. The CDR3 covers 17 residues. In the case of this clone: Its target is unknown.

The sequence derives from a woman in her twenties or thirties in good health and CMV-seropositive. The V call is TRBV13, the J call TRBJ2-2; 10 bases line up with TRBD1. The sequenced sample consisted of PBMCs. CDR3 sequence: CASSLRDRGLIGGELFF. The CDR3 DNA follows: TGTGCCAGCAGCTTAAGGGACAGGGGTCTCATAGGCGGGGAGCTGTTTTTT. Based on the CDR3 plus reference TRBV13 and TRBJ2-2, the full variable domain is AAGVIQSPRHLIKEKRETATLKCYPIPRHDTVYWYQQGPGQDPQFLISFYEKMQSDKGSIPDRFSAQQFSDYHSELNMSSLELGDSALYFCASSLRDRGLIGGELFFGEGSRLTVL.